This T cell receptor (beta chain) was sequenced during a study of T-cell reconstitution after alpha-beta-depleted transplantation in children. Study-level findings and limits: The origin of alpha-beta T cells about two months after transplant was reportedly several hundred expanded graft clones. By one year post-transplant, T-cell counts and diversity largely arose from T cells that were newly produced. Diversity of TCRbeta at day 60 was high in some patients, arising from surviving recipient T cells and thymic progenitors.

The germline V and J ends were trimmed by 5 bases and 0 bases, with 17 bases remaining between them. The germline V gene has CDR1 SGHAT and CDR2 FQNNGV. This CDR3 is 16 amino acids long. A note on this clonotype: Its specificity is not known.

It was with unique molecular identifiers that the TCRbeta library was prepared. One entry per CDR3 protein results from TCRdb running MiXCR on the PCR reads. This table holds about 300,000 distinct CDR3 sequences, around 7.3% found once. The receptor was isolated from a female patient aged 2-9 years who had a stem cell transplant for Fanconi anemia, so the T cells may come from the graft donor. The sample consisted of peripheral blood, taken 360 days after TCRalphabeta/CD19-depleted stem cell transplant. This chain links TRBV11-2 with TRBJ2-7, with TRBD1 as a possible D gene (6 bases). The CDR3 coding sequence is TGTGCCAGCAGCCCTTCCGGGACACGGAGCTCCTACGAGCAGTACTTC. Translated: CASSPSGTRSSYEQYF.